This TCR beta chain was sequenced for a study of cytomegalovirus exposure and HLA in healthy donors. Germline lookup yields CDR1 SGHRS and CDR2 YFSETQ. CDR3 length: 15 amino acids. The PCR had 60 Vbeta and 13 Jbeta primers. Using immunoSEQ multiplex PCR, the repertoire was profiled, and TCRdb retains in-frame clones only, with some absent. This table holds 80,000 to 95,000 clones, roughly four fifths found once. This chain connects TRBV5-1 to TRBJ2-5, with D tentatively TRBD2 (6 bases). With the DNA end fitting TRBJ2-7 better, the J assignment may be wrong. The receptor comes from a woman aged 25 to 39 in good health and CMV-seronegative. The specimen sequenced was PBMCs. The CDR3 DNA reads TGCGCCAGCAGCTTGGCCGAGACTAGTTCTTACGAGCAGTACTTC. Translation: CASSLAETSSYEQYF.